This is a list of T cell receptor beta chains from one sample in a study of blood T cell repertoires in COVID-19. Some clones are missing from TCRdb's copy, which holds only in-frame ones; the method was immunoSEQ multiplex PCR. The sample shows 55,000 to 75,000 clones, about 87% of them seen only once. Sequencing was carried out using peripheral blood. Source of these receptors: a human donor with active COVID-19. The donor label of this sample is uncertain. The CDR3 runs from the conserved cysteine through the conserved F or W. Each record gives: V gene, clone size, J gene, D gene, CDR3 protein, CDR3 DNA. The D gene is left open where the match is weak. Not all rows give a size; the values are once, few, many and, for expanded clones, a class.

TRBV5-5	NA	TRBJ2-4	TRBD1	CASSLVGTVNIQYF	TGTGCCAGCAGCTTGGTGGGGACAGTAAACATTCAGTACTTC
TRBV10-3	NA	TRBJ2-1	TRBD2	CAISESRLAESSYNEQFF	TGTGCCATCAGTGAGTCCCGACTAGCGGAGAGCTCCTACAATGAGCAGTTCTTC
TRBV6-4	NA	TRBJ1-1	NA	CASSEQENTEAFF	TGTGCCAGCAGTGAACAGGAGAACACTGAAGCTTTCTTT
TRBV19	NA	TRBJ1-2	TRBD1	CASSRFGGQTNYGYTF	TGTGCCAGTAGTAGGTTCGGGGGACAGACCAACTATGGCTACACCTTC
TRBV4-1	few	TRBJ2-1	TRBD2	CASSQEVAGVYNEQFF	TGCGCCAGCAGCCAAGAGGTAGCGGGTGTGTACAATGAGCAGTTCTTC
TRBV5-1	NA	TRBJ2-3	TRBD1	CASSPGQASTDTQYF	TGCGCCAGCAGCCCGGGACAGGCAAGCACAGATACGCAGTATTTT
TRBV7-3	once	TRBJ1-1	NA	CASSFTRDTEAFF	TGTGCCAGCAGCTTTACCCGGGACACGGAAGCTTTCTTT
TRBV2	NA	TRBJ2-5	TRBD1	CASRPTGAETQYF	TGTGCCAGCAGACCGACAGGGGCGGAGACCCAGTACTTC
TRBV18	NA	TRBJ1-1	NA	CASSPGGTLNTEAFF	TGTGCCAGCTCACCAGGCGGCACTCTGAACACTGAAGCTTTCTTT
TRBV9	NA	TRBJ1-4	NA	CASSPGTRNEKLFF	TGTGCCAGCAGCCCCGGGACAAGGAATGAAAAACTGTTTTTT
TRBV6-5	NA	TRBJ2-7	NA	CASSQGHDEQYF	TGTGCCAGCAGTCAGGGGCATGACGAGCAGTACTTC
TRBV2	NA	TRBJ2-7	TRBD2	CASSEALAASYEQYF	TGTGCCAGCAGTGAAGCGCTAGCGGCCTCCTACGAGCAGTACTTC
TRBV2	once	TRBJ1-2	NA	CASSRGNYGYTF	TGTGCCAGCAGTCGGGGGAACTATGGCTACACCTTC
TRBV7-2	NA	TRBJ1-2	TRBD1	CASSLSGGYGYTF	TGTGCCAGCAGCTTATCAGGGGGCTATGGCTACACCTTC
TRBV10-3	once	TRBJ2-1	NA	CAISVVSNNEQFF	TGTGCCATCAGTGTGGTATCTAACAATGAGCAGTTCTTC
TRBV11-2	NA	TRBJ1-3	TRBD1	CASSPRTGIFSGNTIYF	TGTGCCAGCAGCCCACGGACAGGAATTTTCTCTGGAAACACCATATATTTT
TRBV18	NA	TRBJ1-1	TRBD1	CASSPGQGENTEAFF	TGTGCCAGCTCTCCAGGACAGGGGGAGAACACTGAAGCTTTCTTT
TRBV5-1	NA	TRBJ2-5	NA	CASSPGTLQETQYF	TGCGCCAGCAGCCCGGGGACACTGCAAGAGACCCAGTACTTC
TRBV4-1	NA	TRBJ2-7	TRBD1	CASSLDSVGEGAAYEQYF	TGCGCCAGCAGCCTCGATTCAGTTGGAGAGGGGGCAGCGTACGAGCAGTACTTC
TRBV6-6	NA	TRBJ2-1	NA	CASSYSRIYNEQFF	TGTGCCAGCAGTTACTCGCGAATTTACAATGAGCAGTTCTTC
TRBV29-1	NA	TRBJ1-2	NA	CSVGRGDNYGYTF	TGCAGCGTTGGACGCGGCGACAACTATGGCTACACCTTC
TRBV9	few	TRBJ1-1	NA	CASSVVGQVNTEAFF	TGTGCCAGCAGCGTGGTTGGGCAGGTGAACACTGAAGCTTTCTTT
TRBV12-3/TRBV12-4	NA	TRBJ2-3	NA	CASTPAGLYTQYF	TGTGCCAGCACCCCGGCAGGGTTGTATACGCAGTATTTT
TRBV5-5	NA	TRBJ2-1	TRBD2	CASSLRGAGAHYNEQFF	TGTGCCAGCAGCTTGAGGGGAGCGGGAGCCCACTACAATGAGCAGTTCTTC
TRBV10-3	NA	TRBJ2-7	NA	CAIMRDSSHEQYF	TGTGCCATCATGAGGGACTCAAGCCACGAGCAGTACTTC